The 21 T cell receptor beta chains listed next were all sequenced from one sample in a study of CD8+ T cells in alopecia areata. The treatment was: oral pan-JAK inhibitor, 5-10 mg twice daily. RNA extraction and reverse transcription yielded cDNA as sequencing template. TCRdb keeps only in-frame clones here, not all; method: immunoSEQ multiplex PCR. The table has approximately 210,000 clones, 64% seen once. The specimen was CD4+ T cells sorted from blood, collected at roughly week 49, from a patient treated with tofacitinib. The receptors stem from a human donor with alopecia areata.

Note on this clone: In the same sample, other DNA sequences code for this CDR3. The gene calls are TRBV29-1 and TRBJ2-7; the match to TRBD1 covers 8 bases. CDR1 and CDR2 from the germline V gene are SQVTM and ANQGSEA. The CDR3 has 14 residues. The junction had 8 bases not matched to a gene; V was cut back by 4 bases and J by 3 bases. The CDR3 DNA is TGCAGCGTTGTTCCAGGACAGGGCAGCTACGAGCAGTACTTC. Protein sequence: CSVVPGQGSYEQYF.

The J gene is TRBJ1-5, the V gene TRBV30, with a tentative D call TRBD1 (5 bases). Germline V gene lookup returns CDR1 GTSNPN and CDR2 SVGIG (reference sequence). There are 14 residues in the CDR3. V lost 3 bases to trimming and J lost 6 bases, with 15 bases between them. CDR3 sequence reads: CAWRDGQPGQPQHF. Here the CDR3 DNA reads TGTGCCTGGAGGGATGGACAACCAGGTCAGCCCCAGCATTTT.

The chain carries TRBV6-6 and TRBJ1-2; TRBD1 might be the D (5 bases). V was shortened by 6 bases and J by 8 bases, with 13 bases between the two germline ends. The germline CDR1 and CDR2 sequences are MNHNY and SVGAGI (reference sequence). The CDR3 runs 12 residues. For the CDR3, the DNA is TGTGCCAGCAGGTCCGGGACTTTAGGCTACACCTTC. Residues: CASRSGTLGYTF.

This clone was seen only a few times. V and J are TRBV2 and TRBJ1-2; D unclear. V lost 2 bases to trimming and J lost 4 bases, with 14 bases between them. Germline CDR1 and CDR2: SNHLY and FYNNEI. The CDR3 is made up of 15 amino acids. CDR3 amino acids: CASSEKGGVGYGYTF. The CDR3 region has the DNA TGTGCCAGCAGTGAAAAGGGCGGGGTGGGCTATGGCTACACCTTC.

The chain joins TRBV18 to TRBJ2-3; D is possibly TRBD1 (5 bases). V lost 2 bases and J 0 bases, leaving 12 bases between the germline ends. Germline V lookup: CDR1 KGHSH, CDR2 LQKENI. The CDR3 has 16 residues. CDR3 protein: CASSPRTPSSTDTQYF. DNA of the CDR3: TGTGCCAGCTCACCAAGGACACCATCTAGCACAGATACGCAGTATTTT.

The chain employs TRBV14 and TRBJ1-4; maybe TRBD1 (5 bases). Trimming pared 1 base from V and 8 bases from J, leaving 17 bases between. The CDR3 length is 16 residues. The germline gives CDR1 SGHDN, CDR2 FVKESK. This CDR3 reads CASSQARGRTREKLFF. CDR3 coding DNA: TGTGCCAGCAGCCAAGCAAGGGGACGGACGAGAGAAAAACTGTTTTTT. Variable domain in full (rest from reference TRBV14 and TRBJ1-4): EAGVTQFPSHSVIEKGQTVTLRCDPISGHDNLYWYRRVMGKEIKFLLHFVKESKQDESGMPNNRFLAERTGGTYSTLKVQPAELEDSGVYFCASSQARGRTREKLFFGSGTQLSVL.

V and J are TRBV9 and TRBJ2-2; 9 bases are a match to TRBD1. Trimming took 0 bases from V and 4 from J; bases not matched to a gene: 7. CDR3 length: 17 amino acids. The germline gives CDR1 SGDLS, CDR2 YYNGEE. The CDR3 spells CASSVGAQGASTGELFF. The CDR3, as DNA: TGTGCCAGCAGCGTAGGGGCACAGGGGGCGTCCACCGGGGAGCTGTTTTTT.

V gene TRBV5-1 combines with J gene TRBJ1-1; TRBD1 matches 8 bases. CDR3 length: 15 amino acids. With V trimmed by 1 base and J by 1 base, 3 bases remained unmatched. Looked up from germline, CDR1 is SGHRS and CDR2 is YFSETQ. CDR3 residues: CASSLRTGSNTEAFF. CDR3 bases: TGCGCCAGCAGCTTGAGGACAGGGTCGAACACTGAAGCTTTCTTT.

This rearrangement joins TRBV7-2 to TRBJ1-5; D remains unclear. CDR3 size: 14 residues. The germline V gene encodes CDR1 SGHTA and CDR2 FQGNSA. Trimming took off 8 bases at V and 2 bases at J, with 13 bases between the two ends. Here the CDR3 DNA reads TGTGCCAGCGGACGTCGTGGTGGCAATCAGCCCCAGCATTTT. Translating gives CASGRRGGNQPQHF.

V is TRBV29-1 and J is TRBJ2-3, with D possibly being TRBD1 (5 bases). Trimming left V 4 bases short and J 0 bases short, with 8 bases between. Per germline, CDR1 SQVTM and CDR2 ANQGSEA. The length of the CDR3 is 13 residues. CDR3 DNA sequence: TGCAGCGTTGGACAGCGAAGCACAGATACGCAGTATTTT. It translates to CSVGQRSTDTQYF.

The chain joins TRBV15 to TRBJ2-1; D not certain. The CDR3 spans 14 residues. V was trimmed by 0 bases and J by 3 bases, leaving 6 bases between them. From germline, CDR1 is LNHNV and CDR2 YYDKDF (reference sequence). CDR3 nucleotides: TGTGCCACCAGCAGAGATCCCAGCTACAATGAGCAGTTCTTC. This encodes CATSRDPSYNEQFF.

This clone was seen a few times. The V call is TRBV7-2, the J call TRBJ2-7, with 8 bases fitting TRBD1. V was pared by 5 bases and J by 0 bases, with 6 bases of the junction left unmatched. Germline V CDR1 and CDR2: SGHTA, FQGNSA. The CDR3 contains 15 residues. CDR3 region: CASSQQGESSYEQYF. The CDR3 nucleotides read TGTGCCAGCAGCCAACAGGGGGAAAGCTCCTACGAGCAGTACTTC.

The V gene is TRBV18, the J gene TRBJ1-1; D may be TRBD1 (6 bases). Germline assignment: CDR1 KGHSH and CDR2 LQKENI. V was cut by 4 bases and J by 7 bases, with 13 bases left in between. This CDR3 has 13 residues. CDR3 protein: CASSLGTWGEAFF. Written as DNA, the CDR3 is TGTGCCAGCTCACTCGGGACATGGGGTGAAGCTTTCTTT.

The V call is TRBV12-5, the J call TRBJ1-1, with no clear D. This CDR3 contains 12 residues. With 1 base removed from V and 3 bases from J, the gap between germline ends came to 3 bases. The germline gives CDR1 LGHNT, CDR2 FRNRAP. CDR3 nucleotides: TGTGCTAGTGGTTTGGAAGACACTGAAGCTTTCTTT. Its translation: CASGLEDTEAFF.

The chain links TRBV11-3 to TRBJ2-3; 7 bases map to TRBD1. Germline CDR1 SGHNT, CDR2 YENEEA. This CDR3 is 16 amino acids long. V trimming: 3 bases; J trimming: 6 bases; junction bases outside the gene matches: 12. This CDR3 is CASSFMGQTSGDTQYF. CDR3 sequence (DNA): TGTGCCAGCAGCTTTATGGGACAGACCTCAGGGGATACGCAGTATTTT.

This sequence joins TRBV9 and TRBJ2-1, with D tentatively TRBD1 or TRBD2 (5 bases each). Per the germline V gene, CDR1 is SGDLS and CDR2 is YYNGEE. The CDR3 has 15 amino acids. Deletions cut 3 bases from V and 4 bases from J, with 14 bases between. The DNA for the CDR3 is TGTGCCAGCAGCGGCACCCCGGGACCGTACAATGAGCAGTTCTTC. It specifies CASSGTPGPYNEQFF.

This clone has more than one count but fewer than ten. The V call is TRBV5-1, the J call TRBJ1-2; 7 bases line up with TRBD1. The CDR3 is made up of 12 amino acids. Germline trimming cut 4 bases from V and 6 bases from J; bases unmatched to any gene: 3. Per germline, CDR1 SGHRS and CDR2 YFSETQ. CDR3 bases: TGCGCCAGCAGCCCCGGACAGGATGGCTACACCTTC. Translated: CASSPGQDGYTF.

This clone was counted between two and nine times. Its ends do not fully match the called genes, so a read error is possible. J is TRBJ2-1 and V is TRBV19; D possibly corresponds to TRBD1 (7 bases). The CDR3 is made up of 11 amino acids. CDR1 and CDR2 (germline): LNHDA, SQIVND (reference sequence). CDR3 protein: CAIRQGGSQIF. CDR3 bases: TGTGCCATCCGCCAGGGGGGCTCCCAGATCTTC. Combining the CDR3 with reference TRBV19 and TRBJ2-1 gives the whole variable domain DGGITQSPKYLFRKEGQNVTLSCEQNLNHDAMYWYRQDPGQGLRLIYYSQIVNDFQKGDIAEGYSVSREKKESFPLTVTSAQKNPTAFYLCAIRQGGSQIFGPGTRLTVL.

A few counts support this clone. The chain uses TRBV29-1 and TRBJ1-2; 10 bases match TRBD1. CDR3 length: 11 residues. Germline assignment: CDR1 SQVTM and CDR2 ANQGSEA. Trimming at V came to 7 bases and at J to 9 bases, leaving 5 bases not matched to a gene. This CDR3 is CSGGQGERYTF. CDR3 DNA: TGCAGCGGCGGACAGGGGGAGCGCTACACCTTC. Based on the CDR3 plus reference TRBV29-1 and TRBJ1-2, the full variable domain is SAVISQKPSRDICQRGTSLTIQCQVDSQVTMMFWYRQQPGQSLTLIATANQGSEATYESGFVIDKFPISRPNLTFSTLTVSNMSPEDSSIYLCSGGQGERYTFGSGTRLTVV.

V is TRBV4-3 and J is TRBJ1-2; D gene ambiguous. Germline CDR1 and CDR2: LGHNA and YSLEER. The germline V and J ends were trimmed by 1 base and 4 bases, with 10 bases remaining between them. The length of the CDR3 is 14 residues. The chain's CDR3 is CASSQAGQSYGYTF. The CDR3 DNA reads as TGCGCCAGCAGCCAAGCGGGTCAGAGCTATGGCTACACCTTC.

The chain links TRBV18 to TRBJ2-2, with D maybe TRBD1 (6 bases). This CDR3 contains 14 residues. V was cut by 3 bases and J by 4 bases, with 9 bases left in between. Germline V gene data show CDR1 as KGHSH and CDR2 as LQKENI. The CDR3 DNA reads as TGTGCCAGCTCACCCCCAGGGGTCACCGGGGAGCTGTTTTTT. Its protein product is CASSPPGVTGELFF.